This T cell receptor (beta chain) was identified in a study of blood T cell repertoires in COVID-19. On the study more broadly: Collection of acute and convalescent COVID-19 samples took place in the United States, Italy and Spain. PBMCs, B-cell-depleted T cells, or T cells provided the cDNA or gDNA that made up the material.

Produced via immunoSEQ multiplex PCR; TCRdb's table is partial and in-frame only. The sample has roughly 150,000 clones, around 84% seen once. Germline CDR1 LGHDT, CDR2 YNNKEL (reference sequence). The CDR3 is 17 amino acids. Deletions cut 0 bases from V and 0 bases from J, with 12 bases between. This clonotype was obtained from a woman in her 50s with acute or convalescent COVID-19. The sample consisted of peripheral blood. V usage is TRBV3-1 (or the pseudogene TRBV3-2) and J usage is TRBJ2-1; D gene unclear. The CDR3 region is CASSQEPPGCSYNEQFF. The CDR3 nucleotides read TGTGCCAGCAGCCAAGAACCCCCGGGTTGCTCCTACAATGAGCAGTTCTTC.